These T cell receptor beta chains were read from a single sample in a study of T-cell memory formation after mild COVID-19. One entry per CDR3 protein results from TCRdb running MiXCR on the 5' RACE reads. The sample holds about 340,000 distinct CDR3 sequences, over 10% seen once. Sequenced: PBMCs or a T cell subset sorted from them (not recorded which). These receptors all stem from a man in his late teens or twenties who had mild COVID-19 (a few samples of this study predate the infection). Cell type and time point are not known. The CDR3 runs from the conserved cysteine through the conserved F or W. D genes are given only for firm matches. Clone sizes are given selectively: once, few, many, or a class where the clone is expanded.

d_call	clone_size	v_call	j_call	cdr3_aa	cdr3_nt
-	few	TRBV20-1	TRBJ2-3	CSARATDTQYF	TGCAGTGCTAGAGCGACAGATACGCAGTATTTT
-	few	TRBV5-1	TRBJ2-6	CASSLTYVSGANVLTF	TGCGCCAGCAGCTTGACATACGTCAGTGGGGCCAACGTCCTGACTTTC
-	few	TRBV28	TRBJ1-2	CASSRTVYGYTF	TGTGCCAGCAGCCGTACCGTCTATGGCTACACCTTC
-	few	TRBV18	TRBJ2-6	CASSPVISGANVLTF	TGTGCCAGCTCACCAGTAATCTCTGGGGCCAACGTCCTGACTTTC
TRBD1	-	TRBV4-2	TRBJ2-2	CASSQNFGTGTTGELFF	TGTGCCAGCAGCCAAAATTTCGGGACAGGGACGACCGGGGAGCTGTTTTTT
-	many	TRBV5-1	TRBJ2-7	CASSLEFYEQYF	TGCGCCAGCAGCTTAGAGTTCTACGAGCAGTACTTC
TRBD1	-	TRBV5-1	TRBJ2-1	CASSGPRDRGSSSDNEQFF	TGCGCCAGTAGTGGCCCTCGGGACAGGGGTTCAAGCTCCGACAATGAGCAGTTCTTC
TRBD1	-	TRBV9	TRBJ1-6	CASTPRGTANSPLHF	TGTGCCAGCACCCCCCGCGGGACAGCTAATTCACCCCTCCACTTT
-	few	TRBV3-1	TRBJ1-2	CASSQENNYGYTF	TGTGCCAGCAGCCAAGAAAACAACTATGGCTACACCTTC
-	-	TRBV6-5	TRBJ1-1	CASSLGSWGGSAEAFF	TGTGCCAGCAGTCTAGGCAGCTGGGGGGGGAGCGCTGAAGCTTTCTTT
TRBD1	few	TRBV29-1	TRBJ1-5	CGTGEYDQPQHF	TGCGGGACAGGGGAGTACGATCAGCCCCAGCATTTT
-	few	TRBV15	TRBJ2-1	CATSRDWGAGFNEQFF	TGTGCCACCAGCAGAGATTGGGGGGCAGGATTCAATGAGCAGTTCTTC
TRBD1	few	TRBV6-5	TRBJ1-2	CASRGQGSGYGYTF	TGTGCCAGCAGGGGACAGGGTTCCGGCTATGGCTACACCTTC
TRBD2	few	TRBV11-2	TRBJ2-1	CASSFRILGTSGGMVDEQFF	TGTGCCAGCAGCTTTAGGATATTAGGGACTAGCGGGGGGATGGTGGATGAGCAGTTCTTC
-	-	TRBV4-1	TRBJ1-1	CASSQGKSAFF	TGCGCCAGCAGCCAAGGAAAAAGTGCTTTCTTT
TRBD1	many	TRBV5-1	TRBJ1-2	CASALAGGNGYTF	TGCGCCAGCGCCCTGGCAGGGGGGAATGGCTACACCTTC
-	-	TRBV11-2	TRBJ2-3	CATSQGDTQYF	TGTGCCACCAGTCAGGGAGATACGCAGTATTTT
-	few	TRBV9	TRBJ2-6	CASSPTTSYQNSGANVLTF	TGTGCCAGCAGCCCAACGACATCATACCAAAACTCTGGGGCCAACGTCCTGACTTTC
-	-	TRBV25-1	TRBJ1-2	CASSALGGGYTF	TGTGCCAGCAGTGCTTTAGGGGGGGGCTACACCTTC
TRBD1	few	TRBV12-3/TRBV12-4	TRBJ1-5	CASSLKDRDSNQPQHF	TGTGCCAGCAGTTTAAAGGACAGGGATTCGAATCAGCCCCAGCATTTT
-	many	TRBV9	TRBJ2-1	CASSVGADYNEQFF	TGTGCCAGCAGCGTAGGGGCAGACTACAATGAGCAGTTCTTC
-	few	TRBV12-3/TRBV12-4	TRBJ2-5	CASSRGLRETQYF	TGTGCCAGCAGCCGGGGCCTGAGGGAGACCCAGTACTTC
-	-	TRBV3-1	TRBJ2-6	CASSPTEGAIASGANVLTF	TGTGCCAGCAGCCCAACAGAGGGTGCCATCGCGTCTGGGGCCAACGTCCTGACTTTC
-	many	TRBV5-5	TRBJ1-5	CASSLEAVYSNQPQHF	TGTGCCAGCAGCTTGGAAGCTGTGTATAGCAATCAGCCCCAGCATTTT
-	-	TRBV6-1	TRBJ1-4	CASSEGGAVKLFF	TGTGCCAGCAGTGAAGGTGGGGCTGTAAAACTGTTTTTT
-	few	TRBV10-3	TRBJ1-4	CAISGGGELFF	TGTGCCATCAGTGGCGGTGGAGAACTGTTTTTT
-	many	TRBV6-2/TRBV6-3	TRBJ2-1	CASSYEGSSYNEQFF	TGTGCCAGCAGTTATGAGGGGAGCTCCTACAATGAGCAGTTCTTC
TRBD1	-	TRBV30	TRBJ1-1	CAWSVGDRGLTEAFF	TGTGCCTGGAGTGTAGGGGACAGGGGGCTCACTGAAGCTTTCTTT
TRBD1	-	TRBV12-3/TRBV12-4	TRBJ2-4	CASSPRSPDRVNIQYF	TGTGCCAGCAGCCCCCGCTCGCCGGACAGGGTGAACATTCAGTACTTC
-	few	TRBV10-3	TRBJ2-4	CAISAQGGLGDIQYF	TGTGCCATCAGTGCACAAGGAGGGCTGGGGGACATTCAGTACTTC
-	-	TRBV29-1	TRBJ1-5	CSVRMTPNQPQHF	TGCAGCGTTCGAATGACGCCCAATCAGCCCCAGCATTTT
-	-	TRBV11-2	TRBJ1-1	CASSLSVVMNTEAFF	TGTGCCAGCAGCTTGTCGGTGGTCATGAACACTGAAGCTTTCTTT
-	-	TRBV11-2	TRBJ2-3	CASRGSWTDTQYF	TGTGCCAGCAGGGGGAGTTGGACAGATACGCAGTATTTT
-	-	TRBV9	TRBJ2-1	CASSINLDGYNEQFF	TGTGCCAGCAGCATTAACCTGGACGGCTACAATGAGCAGTTCTTC
-	many	TRBV7-2	TRBJ2-3	CASSRGPTTSTDTQYF	TGTGCCAGCAGCCGCGGACCCACAACTAGCACAGATACGCAGTATTTT
-	few	TRBV4-3	TRBJ1-1	CASSVPGVGTEAFF	TGCGCCAGCAGCGTACCGGGAGTGGGGACTGAAGCTTTCTTT
-	-	TRBV7-9	TRBJ1-1	CASSPQNTEAFF	TGTGCCAGCAGCCCCCAGAACACTGAAGCTTTCTTT
-	-	TRBV7-3	TRBJ2-1	CASSMTPSTTLNEQFF	TGTGCCAGCAGCATGACTCCTTCCACGACCCTCAATGAGCAGTTCTTC
-	few	TRBV20-1	TRBJ2-3	CSAYPSDRRTDTQYF	TGCAGTGCCTACCCTTCGGACCGGAGAACAGATACGCAGTATTTT
-	many	TRBV7-2	TRBJ1-5	CASSQRGNQPQHF	TGTGCCAGCAGCCAACGGGGAAATCAGCCCCAGCATTTT
-	-	TRBV6-1	TRBJ1-1	CASSEAPRMNTEAFF	TGTGCCAGCAGTGAAGCGCCGCGGATGAACACTGAAGCTTTCTTT
-	-	TRBV7-9	TRBJ1-4	CASSELNEKLFF	TGTGCCAGCAGCGAACTTAATGAAAAACTGTTTTTT
TRBD1	few	TRBV27	TRBJ1-2	CASSPMRTGSRGYTF	TGTGCCAGCAGTCCCATGCGGACAGGGTCTCGAGGCTACACCTTC
TRBD2	-	TRBV7-2	TRBJ2-1	CASSPGSSGEGYNEQFF	TGTGCCAGCAGCCCGGGTAGTAGCGGGGAGGGCTACAATGAGCAGTTCTTC
-	-	TRBV5-5	TRBJ2-4	CASRSPGEWGDIQYF	TGTGCCAGCAGGTCGCCGGGAGAGTGGGGAGACATTCAGTACTTC
-	few	TRBV6-5	TRBJ1-4	CASSYSMAPGGLQGQLDEKLFF	TGTGCCAGCAGTTACTCGATGGCCCCGGGCGGGTTGCAGGGCCAGTTGGATGAAAAACTGTTTTTT
-	-	TRBV6-5	TRBJ2-1	CASSYFRAKEQFF	TGTGCCAGCAGTTATTTTCGGGCCAAGGAGCAGTTCTTC